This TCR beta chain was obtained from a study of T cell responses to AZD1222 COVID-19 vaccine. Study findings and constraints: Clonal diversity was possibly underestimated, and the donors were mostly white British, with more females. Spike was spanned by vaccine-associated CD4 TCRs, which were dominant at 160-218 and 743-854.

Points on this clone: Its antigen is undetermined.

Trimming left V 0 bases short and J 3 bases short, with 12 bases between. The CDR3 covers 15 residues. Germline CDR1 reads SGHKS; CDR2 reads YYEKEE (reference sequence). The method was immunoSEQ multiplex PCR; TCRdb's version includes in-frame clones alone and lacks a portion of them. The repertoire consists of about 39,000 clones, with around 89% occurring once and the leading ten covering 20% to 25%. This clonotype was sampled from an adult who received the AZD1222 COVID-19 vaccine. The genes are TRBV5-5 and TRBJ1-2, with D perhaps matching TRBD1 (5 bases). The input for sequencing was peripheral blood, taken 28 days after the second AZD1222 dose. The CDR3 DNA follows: TGTGCCAGCAGCTTGGATCCGGGACGGCACTATGGCTACACCTTC. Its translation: CASSLDPGRHYGYTF. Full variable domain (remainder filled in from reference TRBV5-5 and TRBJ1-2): DAGVTQSPTHLIKTRGQQVTLRCSPISGHKSVSWYQQVLGQGPQFIFQYYEKEERGRGNFPDRFSARQFPNYSSELNVNALLLGDSALYLCASSLDPGRHYGYTFGSGTRLTVV.